A selection of T cell receptor beta chains follows, all from one sample in a study of blood T cell repertoires in COVID-19. Profiling relied on immunoSEQ multiplex PCR, and the TCRdb table lists in-frame clones only, not all of them. The table has a few hundred thousand clones, about 84% seen once. The specimen was PBMCs or T cells enriched from blood (not recorded which). The receptors derive from a woman aged 40 to 55 with acute COVID-19. Both conserved end residues are part of each CDR3. D genes are given only for firm matches. Only part of the rows carry a size: once, few, many, or a class if the clone is expanded.

>TRBD1|once|15|TRBV19|TRBJ1-5
TGTGCCAGTAGTCGGGACAGGGAGTGGGGTCAGCCCCAGCATTTT
CASSRDREWGQPQHF
>NA|NA|14|TRBV9|TRBJ1-4
TGTGCCAGCAGCGTAGTCGCGGGGAATGAAAAACTGTTTTTT
CASSVVAGNEKLFF
>NA|NA|17|TRBV7-3|TRBJ2-5
TGTGCCAGCAGCTTAAAGGCGTCAGGGCAGTTGTATCGTGGCCAGTACTTC
CASSLKASGQLYRGQYF
>TRBD1|NA|15|TRBV11-2|TRBJ2-7
TGTGCCAGCAGCTTAGAGGGACAGGGGTTTTACGAGCAGTACTTC
CASSLEGQGFYEQYF
>TRBD1|few|15|TRBV6-1|TRBJ2-7
TGTGCCAGCAGTGAAGCGGGGGACAGCTCCTACGAGCAGTACTTC
CASSEAGDSSYEQYF
>NA|once|15|TRBV5-1|TRBJ2-3
TGCGCCAGCAGCTTGGTGGACGAGCGGAAAGATACGCAGTATTTT
CASSLVDERKDTQYF
>TRBD1|NA|14|TRBV24-1|TRBJ2-3
TGTGCCACCAGTGACAGGGGGCAGACAGATACGCAGTATTTT
CATSDRGQTDTQYF
>NA|NA|16|TRBV6-6|TRBJ2-2
TGTGCCAGCACGGGGGTGGGAATCGGTAGGACCGGGGAGCTGTTTTTT
CASTGVGIGRTGELFF
>NA|NA|16|TRBV30|TRBJ1-4
TGTGCCTGGAGTCGAGGCAGACTGCGAAGGAATGAAAAACTGTTTTTT
CAWSRGRLRRNEKLFF
>NA|NA|13|TRBV5-8|TRBJ2-7
TGTGCCAGCAGCTTGGATAGTCCCCACGAGCAGTACTTC
CASSLDSPHEQYF
>TRBD1|NA|15|TRBV2|TRBJ1-4
TGTGCCTGCCGAGCAGGGGGCTGGAATAATGAAAAACTGTTTTTT
CACRAGGWNNEKLFF
>NA|NA|12|TRBV7-6|TRBJ2-3
TGTGCCAGCAGCCCAAGGGGGGATACGCAGTATTTT
CASSPRGDTQYF
>TRBD1|NA|14|TRBV11-1|TRBJ2-3
TGTGCCAGCAGCTTGGGACAGGGCACAGATACGCAGTATTTT
CASSLGQGTDTQYF
>NA|NA|13|TRBV7-6|TRBJ2-7
TGTGCCAGCAGCTTACAGGGATACTACGAGCAGTACTTC
CASSLQGYYEQYF
>TRBD2|NA|19|TRBV24-1|TRBJ2-5
TGTGCCACCAGTGATCCTAGGACTAGCGGGGATACTTACCAAGAGACCCAGTACTTC
CATSDPRTSGDTYQETQYF
>TRBD1|NA|13|TRBV18|TRBJ1-1
TGTGCCAGCTCACCGCAGGGGGAGACTGAAGCTTTCTTT
CASSPQGETEAFF
>NA|NA|14|TRBV2|TRBJ2-4
TGTGCCAGCAGTGAAAACAGAATAAAAAACATTCAGTACTTC
CASSENRIKNIQYF
>TRBD1|few|15|TRBV28|TRBJ1-5
TGTGCCAGCCTATCGGGACAGCCTAGCAATCAGCCCCAGCATTTT
CASLSGQPSNQPQHF
>TRBD1|NA|14|TRBV7-2|TRBJ1-4
TGTGCCAGCAGCTGGGACAGGGTGGGCGAAAAACTGTTTTTT
CASSWDRVGEKLFF
>NA|NA|14|TRBV19|TRBJ1-1
TGTGCCAGTAGTATAGATCGCAGTCGCACTGAAGCTTTCTTT
CASSIDRSRTEAFF
>TRBD2|NA|15|TRBV14|TRBJ2-1
TGTGCCAGCAGCCAAGCCCTCGGGGGGGTAGGGGAGCAGTTCTTC
CASSQALGGVGEQFF
>NA|NA|13|TRBV7-3|TRBJ1-1
TGTGCCAGCAGTCTAGCATGGAGCACTGAAGCTTTCTTT
CASSLAWSTEAFF
>NA|once|14|TRBV21-1|TRBJ1-2
TGTGCCAGGATTATCGGTCAGGGGTGCTATGGCTACACCTTC
CARIIGQGCYGYTF
>NA|few|14|TRBV5-1|TRBJ1-1
TGCGCCACCAGACCGACAGTGACTAACACTGAAGCTTTCTTT
CATRPTVTNTEAFF
>TRBD2|NA|15|TRBV6-5|TRBJ2-7
TGTGCCAGCAGGAACGGACTAGCGGGGCGGTACGAGCAGTACTTC
CASRNGLAGRYEQYF
>TRBD1|NA|18|TRBV10-3|TRBJ2-4
TGTGCCATCAGTGAGCCTTCAACAGGGGCCCTAGCCAAAAACATTCAGTACTTC
CAISEPSTGALAKNIQYF
>NA|NA|18|TRBV4-2|TRBJ1-2
TGTGCCAGCAGCCAAGATCTTGGGAATGTAGGGGGTAACTATGGCTACACCTTC
CASSQDLGNVGGNYGYTF
>NA|NA|14|TRBV19|TRBJ1-3
TGTGCCAGTAGACCAGGGGTTACTGGAAACACCATATATTTT
CASRPGVTGNTIYF
>TRBD2|NA|16|TRBV5-1|TRBJ2-1
TGCGCCAGCAGCTTGGCGGCCAGCGGGGGGCCTAATGAGCAGTTCTTC
CASSLAASGGPNEQFF